This TCR beta chain comes out of a study of beta chain features in type 1 diabetes. The study, taken as a whole, reports: Unsettled here was the matter of whether HLA type influences TCRB rearrangement. More deletions and fewer insertions at VDJ junctions were seen in type 1 diabetes patients. It was among patients, rather than healthy donors, that naive, central memory and Treg TCRB repertoires appeared more similar. It was possible that PCR favored shorter templates, equally so in patients and controls.

cDNA synthesis used the whole RNA isolate, giving expressed TCRB sequences. Libraries were prepared by immunoSEQ multiplex PCR; TCRdb keeps only in-frame clonotypes and omits some of them. The sample consists of 160,000 or so clones, over 7.5% of them appearing once. This CDR3 region has 17 residues. Germline loops: CDR1 LNHDA, CDR2 SQIVND (reference sequence). J was trimmed by 0 bases and V by 5 bases; bases with no gene match: 9. Note on this clone: Its antigen is as yet unknown.

What was sequenced was central memory CD4+ T cells from blood. The receptor was derived from a young woman in good health. The gene calls are TRBV19 and TRBJ1-5; TRBD1 aligns across 8 bases. In nucleotides, the CDR3 is TGTGCCAGTAGTCTCCAGACAGGGGCACTTAGCAATCAGCCCCAGCATTTT. It translates to CASSLQTGALSNQPQHF.